This T cell receptor beta chain was retrieved from a study of CD8+CD57+ T cells in acquired aplastic anemia. Study-level information: Read counts for CD4+ cells (from healthy donors) averaged about 10.8 million.

Both TCR beta VDJ combination and CDR3 sequence profiling were carried out. Genomic DNA was the template for this profiling. TCRdb fed the reads into MiXCR, producing one record per CDR3 protein. Among around 150,000 distinct CDR3 sequences, around 45% were seen once, and the ten largest hold approximately 1%. Germline CDR1 reads MGHDK; CDR2 reads SYGVNS. The CDR3 spans 12 residues. Trimming shortened V by 2 bases and J by 4 bases, and 5 bases separated the two germline ends. This clonotype was recorded at least ten times. Its specificity is not known. Notes on the study in general: Statistical testing detected no significant gap in CD8+ Simpson's diversity between patients and controls. It was found that approximately 29 CD8+ CDR3 sequences were shared between patients and controls.

This receptor was obtained from a human donor in good health. This chain uses TRBV25-1 with TRBJ1-1; unclear D gene. The sequenced material came from sorted CD4+, CD8+, or CD8+CD57+ T cells (not recorded which) from PBMCs. This chain's CDR3 is CASSEGITEAFF. As DNA, the CDR3 is TGTGCCAGCAGTGAAGGGATCACTGAAGCTTTCTTT.